These T cell receptor beta chains were read from a single sample in a study of blood T cell repertoires in COVID-19. TCRdb's copy holds only in-frame clones and misses some; the assay was immunoSEQ multiplex PCR. In the table there are 60,000 to 95,000 clones, about 90% of which are singletons. Sequencing was carried out using peripheral blood. All receptors derive from a human donor in a cohort sampled during active COVID-19. Each CDR3 is given with its conserved first and last residue. A D gene is named only where the DNA matches it firmly. Size values are once, few and many counts, or a class for expanded clones, and some rows have none.

D	V	J	size	CDR3	DNA
TRBD2	TRBV9	TRBJ2-3	-	CASSGGRISGREGDTQYF	TGTGCCAGCAGCGGAGGGAGAATAAGCGGGCGGGAGGGAGATACGCAGTATTTT
-	TRBV19	TRBJ1-6	-	CATQGNVESPLHF	TGTGCCACCCAGGGAAATGTGGAATCACCCCTCCACTTT
TRBD2	TRBV2	TRBJ2-3	-	CASKENSGGSTDTQYF	TGTGCCAGCAAGGAAAATAGCGGGGGTTCCACAGATACGCAGTATTTT
TRBD1	TRBV3-1/TRBV3-2	TRBJ2-2	-	CASSQDRGRWELFF	TGTGCCAGCAGCCAAGACAGGGGGCGATGGGAGCTGTTTTTT
-	TRBV12-3/TRBV12-4	TRBJ2-7	-	CASSLAPTYEQYF	TGTGCCAGCAGTTTAGCTCCAACATACGAGCAGTACTTC
TRBD1	TRBV7-2	TRBJ2-3	few	CASSPRPSTGGGTDTQYF	TGTGCCAGCAGCCCACGGCCATCGACAGGGGGCGGGACAGATACGCAGTATTTT
-	TRBV2	TRBJ2-1	-	CATSTQGLVNEQFF	TGTGCCACCTCCACCCAGGGTCTCGTCAATGAGCAGTTCTTC
TRBD2	TRBV7-8	TRBJ2-7	few	CASSLMASGGQNMPYEQYF	TGTGCCAGCAGCTTAATGGCTAGCGGGGGGCAAAACATGCCCTACGAGCAGTACTTC
TRBD1	TRBV3-1/TRBV3-2	TRBJ1-2	few	CASSPTDRFAQANYGYTF	TGTGCCAGCAGCCCAACGGACAGGTTTGCTCAAGCTAACTATGGCTACACCTTC
-	TRBV19	TRBJ1-2	-	CASSIGQDLPNGYTF	TGTGCCAGTAGTATAGGACAGGACCTGCCCAATGGCTACACCTTC
TRBD1	TRBV14	TRBJ2-3	-	CASSQNRGGSTDTQYF	TGTGCCAGCAGCCAAAACAGGGGCGGGAGCACAGATACGCAGTATTTT
-	TRBV11-2	TRBJ2-7	-	CASSLLPLAEQYF	TGTGCCAGCAGCTTACTCCCTCTGGCCGAGCAGTACTTC
TRBD2	TRBV10-3	TRBJ2-1	-	CAISGERGGRVNEQFF	TGTGCCATCAGTGGGGAGCGGGGGGGCCGGGTGAATGAGCAGTTCTTC
-	TRBV18	TRBJ1-1	-	CASSEAMNTEAFF	TGTGCCAGCTCTGAAGCCATGAACACTGAAGCTTTCTTT
-	TRBV7-9	TRBJ2-1	-	CASSPDIKEQFF	TGTGCCAGCAGCCCCGACATTAAGGAGCAGTTCTTC
-	TRBV18	TRBJ2-2	-	CASSPGHMNTGELFF	TGTGCCAGCTCACCGGGACACATGAACACCGGGGAGCTGTTTTTT
TRBD1	TRBV4-2	TRBJ1-3	-	CASSQGQGFGNTIYF	TGTGCCAGCAGCCAAGGACAGGGTTTTGGAAACACCATATATTTT
TRBD1	TRBV18	TRBJ1-5	-	CASSQQQGVGSNQPQHF	TGTGCCAGCTCACAACAACAGGGGGTAGGGAGCAATCAGCCCCAGCATTTT
-	TRBV12-5	TRBJ1-1	-	CASGLVRFGVGGNTEAFF	TGTGCTAGTGGTTTGGTACGGTTCGGGGTCGGGGGGAACACTGAAGCTTTCTTT
TRBD1	TRBV4-1	TRBJ1-2	-	CASSQEGWDRGQGYTF	TGCGCCAGCAGCCAAGAAGGGTGGGACAGGGGGCAAGGCTACACCTTC
TRBD1	TRBV7-3	TRBJ1-2	once	CASSPGQGLGGGYTF	TGTGCCAGCAGCCCCGGACAGGGCCTTGGTGGTGGCTACACCTTC
-	TRBV7-9	TRBJ1-4	-	CASSYRRASNEKLFF	TGTGCCAGCAGCTATCGGAGGGCGTCTAATGAAAAACTGTTTTTT
-	TRBV5-4	TRBJ2-3	-	CASSPTPPTDTQYF	TGTGCCAGCAGCCCTACCCCCCCCACAGATACGCAGTATTTT
-	TRBV5-1	TRBJ1-4	-	CASSLEGGLRLRNEKLFF	TGCGCCAGCAGCTTGGAAGGTGGGCTTAGGTTGCGAAATGAAAAACTGTTTTTT
TRBD2	TRBV12-5	TRBJ2-1	-	CASGLVWLGGGSYNEQFF	TGTGCTAGTGGTTTGGTATGGTTGGGCGGGGGATCCTACAATGAGCAGTTCTTC
TRBD1	TRBV6-7	TRBJ1-1	-	CATLPGQGAWNTEAFF	TGTGCCACACTGCCGGGACAGGGGGCTTGGAACACTGAAGCTTTCTTT
-	TRBV2	TRBJ2-2	-	CASSPVTGELFF	TGTGCCAGCAGTCCGGTTACCGGGGAGCTGTTTTTT
-	TRBV7-9	TRBJ1-2	-	CASSLGRYGYTF	TGTGCCAGCAGCTTAGGGCGGTATGGCTACACCTTC
-	TRBV7-2	TRBJ2-7	-	CASSLMSGDSYEQYF	TGTGCCAGCAGCTTAATGTCCGGGGACTCCTACGAGCAGTACTTC
-	TRBV19	TRBJ1-4	-	CASSMRANEKLFF	TGTGCCAGTAGTATGCGGGCGAATGAAAAACTGTTTTTT
-	TRBV13	TRBJ1-1	-	CASSLTPVGTEAFF	TGTGCCAGCAGTCTGACACCCGTGGGCACTGAAGCTTTCTTT
-	TRBV15	TRBJ2-7	-	CATSRYRATGQYF	TGTGCCACCAGCAGGTACAGGGCGACGGGGCAGTACTTC
TRBD2	TRBV7-2	TRBJ2-1	-	CASSSLPGGRNEQFF	TGTGCCAGCAGCTCCCTCCCGGGGGGGCGTAATGAGCAGTTCTTC
-	TRBV12-3/TRBV12-4	TRBJ1-1	-	CASSRTTNTEAFF	TGTGCCAGCAGCCGGACAACGAACACTGAAGCTTTCTTT
-	TRBV4-3	TRBJ1-1	-	CASSQDPTAPGEAFF	TGCGCCAGCAGCCAAGATCCCACAGCTCCCGGTGAAGCTTTCTTT
-	TRBV6-6	TRBJ1-2	-	CASSSGQSYGYTF	TGTGCCAGCAGTTCGGGACAATCCTATGGCTACACCTTC
TRBD1	TRBV7-3	TRBJ1-6	-	CASSPAGDRELSPLHF	TGTGCCAGCAGCCCGGCCGGTGACAGGGAGCTCTCACCCCTCCACTTT
TRBD1	TRBV5-8	TRBJ2-1	-	CASSFMIRDREFF	TGTGCCAGCAGCTTCATGATCCGGGACAGGGAGTTCTTC
-	TRBV6-6	TRBJ1-1	-	CASSGTETEAFF	TGTGCCAGCAGTGGGACTGAAACTGAAGCTTTCTTT
TRBD2	TRBV10-3	TRBJ2-7	-	CAIGRLAGGPYEQYF	TGTGCCATCGGGAGACTAGCGGGGGGCCCCTACGAGCAGTACTTC
-	TRBV6-2/TRBV6-3	TRBJ1-1	-	CASSYPGGGAFF	TGTGCCAGCAGTTACCCGGGGGGAGGAGCTTTCTTT
TRBD1	TRBV7-2	TRBJ2-1	-	CASSLRTGGRIRNEQFF	TGTGCCAGCAGCTTAAGGACAGGGGGTAGAATACGCAATGAGCAGTTCTTC
TRBD1	TRBV4-3	TRBJ1-2	once	CASSQDGGTGEVYGYTF	TGCGCCAGCAGCCAAGATGGGGGAACAGGGGAGGTCTATGGCTACACCTTC
-	TRBV2	TRBJ2-3	-	CASSYSTDTQYF	TGTGCCAGCAGCTATAGCACAGATACGCAGTATTTT
-	TRBV2	TRBJ1-5	-	CASSSGINQPQHF	TGTGCCAGCAGTTCAGGGATCAATCAGCCCCAGCATTTT
-	TRBV3-1/TRBV3-2	TRBJ1-3	few	CASSQTGDSGNTIYF	TGTGCCAGCAGCCAGACAGGCGACTCTGGAAACACCATATATTTT
TRBD2	TRBV7-2	TRBJ2-1	once	CASNPFLGTSVYNEQFF	TGTGCCAGCAACCCGTTTTTGGGGACTAGCGTTTACAATGAGCAGTTCTTC
TRBD2	TRBV6-1	TRBJ2-3	-	CASSEALVASGGADTQYF	TGTGCCAGCAGTGAAGCGCTGGTGGCTAGCGGGGGGGCAGATACGCAGTATTTT
-	TRBV6-2/TRBV6-3	TRBJ1-2	-	CASSPLAGFVSGYTF	TGTGCCAGCAGTCCCCTGGCAGGGTTCGTATCTGGCTACACCTTC
TRBD1	TRBV10-1	TRBJ2-1	-	CASSEGQGARNEQFF	TGCGCCAGCAGTGAAGGCCAGGGGGCACGGAATGAGCAGTTCTTC
-	TRBV29-1	TRBJ1-5	-	CSVVSGKNQPQHF	TGCAGCGTTGTTTCCGGGAAGAATCAGCCCCAGCATTTT
-	TRBV11-2	TRBJ2-1	-	CASSLLRQQQFF	TGTGCCAGCAGCTTACTGAGACAGCAGCAGTTCTTC
-	TRBV12-3/TRBV12-4	TRBJ2-5	-	CASSLGETQYF	TGTGCCAGCAGTTTGGGCGAGACCCAGTACTTC
-	TRBV7-6	TRBJ2-3	-	CASSRQGGTQYF	TGTGCCAGCAGCCGACAGGGAGGTACGCAGTATTTT
-	TRBV7-2	TRBJ1-1	-	CASSSDRNTEAFF	TGTGCCAGCAGCTCTGACAGGAACACTGAAGCTTTCTTT
-	TRBV7-9	TRBJ2-5	-	CASSLPQSTQYF	TGTGCCAGCAGCCTCCCGCAGTCCACCCAGTACTTC
TRBD1	TRBV7-9	TRBJ1-4	-	CASSEQGNEKLFF	TGTGCCAGCAGCGAACAGGGGAATGAAAAACTGTTTTTT